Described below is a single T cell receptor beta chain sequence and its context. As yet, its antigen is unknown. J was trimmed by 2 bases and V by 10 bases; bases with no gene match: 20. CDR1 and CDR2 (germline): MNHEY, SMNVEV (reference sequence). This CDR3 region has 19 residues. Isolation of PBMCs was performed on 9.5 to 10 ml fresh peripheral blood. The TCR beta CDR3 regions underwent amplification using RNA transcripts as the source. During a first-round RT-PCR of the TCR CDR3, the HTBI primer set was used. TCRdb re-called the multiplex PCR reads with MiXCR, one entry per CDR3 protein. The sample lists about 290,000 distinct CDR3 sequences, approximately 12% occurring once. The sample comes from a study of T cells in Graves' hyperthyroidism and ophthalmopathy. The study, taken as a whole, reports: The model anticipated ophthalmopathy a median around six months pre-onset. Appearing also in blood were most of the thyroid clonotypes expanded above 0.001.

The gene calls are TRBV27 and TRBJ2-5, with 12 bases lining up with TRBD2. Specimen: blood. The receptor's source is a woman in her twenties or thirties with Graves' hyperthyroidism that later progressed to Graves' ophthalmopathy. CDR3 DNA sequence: TGTGCCACCTCCCCTGAGGGTTTCTACGGGACTAGCGGGCAAGAGACCCAGTACTTC. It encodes CATSPEGFYGTSGQETQYF.